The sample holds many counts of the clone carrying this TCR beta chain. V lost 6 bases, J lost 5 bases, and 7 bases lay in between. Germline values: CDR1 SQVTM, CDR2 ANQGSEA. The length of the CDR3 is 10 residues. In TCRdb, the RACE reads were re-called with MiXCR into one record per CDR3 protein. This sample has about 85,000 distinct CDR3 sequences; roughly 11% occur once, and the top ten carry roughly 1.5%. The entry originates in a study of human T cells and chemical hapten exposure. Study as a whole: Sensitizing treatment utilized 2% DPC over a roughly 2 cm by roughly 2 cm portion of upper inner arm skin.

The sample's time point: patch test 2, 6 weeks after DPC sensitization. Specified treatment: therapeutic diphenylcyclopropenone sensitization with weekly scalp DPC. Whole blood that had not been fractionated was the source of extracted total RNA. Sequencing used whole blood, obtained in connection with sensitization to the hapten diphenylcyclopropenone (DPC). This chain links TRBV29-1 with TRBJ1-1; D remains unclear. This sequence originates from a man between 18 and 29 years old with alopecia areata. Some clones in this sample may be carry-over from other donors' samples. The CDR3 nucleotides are TGCAGCGTGGGGTGGACTGAAGCTTTCTTT. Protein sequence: CSVGWTEAFF.